The entry below gives a single TCR beta chain sequence along with its context. The data were obtained in a study of OX40 agonist ivuxolimab in advanced cancers. Produced via immunoSEQ multiplex PCR; TCRdb's table is partial and in-frame only. Among around 95,000 clones, 91% were seen once, and the ten largest hold roughly 0.53%. The germline V and J ends were trimmed by 2 bases and 0 bases, with 18 bases remaining between them. The CDR3 length is 18 residues. The V gene's germline CDR1 is SGHNT and CDR2 YYREEE (reference sequence). This specimen was CD4+ or CD8+ T cells sorted from blood, taken in a trial of the OX40 agonist ivuxolimab. The chain employs TRBV5-4 and TRBJ2-1; D is ambiguous. The sequence was obtained from an adult with an advanced solid tumor such as melanoma, head and neck, liver or kidney cancer. The CDR3 protein is CASSFFGRTLSSYNEQFF. DNA of the CDR3: TGTGCCAGCAGCTTTTTTGGTAGGACCCTTAGCTCCTACAATGAGCAGTTCTTC. Full variable domain (outside the CDR3, taken from reference TRBV5-4 and TRBJ2-1): ETGVTQSPTHLIKTRGQQVTLRCSSQSGHNTVSWYQQALGQGPQFIFQYYREEENGRGNFPPRFSGLQFPNYSSELNVNALELDDSALYLCASSFFGRTLSSYNEQFFGPGTRLTVL.